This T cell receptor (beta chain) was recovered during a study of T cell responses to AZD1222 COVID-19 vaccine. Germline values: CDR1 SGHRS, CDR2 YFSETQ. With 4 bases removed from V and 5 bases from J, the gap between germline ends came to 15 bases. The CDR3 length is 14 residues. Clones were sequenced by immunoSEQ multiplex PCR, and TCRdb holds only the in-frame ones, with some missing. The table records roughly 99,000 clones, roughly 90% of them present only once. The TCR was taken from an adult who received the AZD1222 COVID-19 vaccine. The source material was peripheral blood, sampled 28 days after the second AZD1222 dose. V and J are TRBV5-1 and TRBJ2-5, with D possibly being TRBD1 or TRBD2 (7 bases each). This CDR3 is CASSENRGGETQYF. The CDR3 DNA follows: TGCGCCAGCAGCGAGAACAGGGGAGGGGAGACCCAGTACTTC.